Listed below are T cell receptor beta chains from one sample, sequenced in a study of response to subunit inactivated influenza vaccine. TCRdb analysed the RT-PCR reads with MiXCR anew, one entry per CDR3 protein. The sample holds roughly 780,000 distinct CDR3 sequences, roughly 20% seen once. The material sequenced was PBMCs from blood, taken roughly 5 days after vaccination. All receptors come from a man between 45 and 60 years old who received an inactivated influenza vaccine. Both conserved end residues are part of each CDR3. D genes are given only for firm matches. Clone size is not always given. Where it is, it says once, few, many or a class for expanded clones.

V	size	D	J	DNA	CDR3
TRBV4-3	few	TRBD2	TRBJ2-2	TGCGCCAGCAGCCAAGAAGTACTAGCGGGAGGGGTAATCAACACCGGGGAGCTGTTTTTT	CASSQEVLAGGVINTGELFF
TRBV5-1	few	.	TRBJ2-1	TGCGCCAGCAGCCCAGATTTCGTGAGGTCGGTGAATGAGCAGTTCTTC	CASSPDFVRSVNEQFF
TRBV6-2/TRBV6-3	few	TRBD2	TRBJ2-4	TGTGCCAGCAGTTGGGGGACTAGCGGGGTTACAAACATTCAGTACTTC	CASSWGTSGVTNIQYF
TRBV10-2	few	.	TRBJ2-7	TGCGCCAGCAGTGAAGTCCAGGGCGGCGAGCAGTACTTC	CASSEVQGGEQYF
TRBV10-3	.	TRBD2	TRBJ2-3	TGTGCCATCAGAGGGACTAGCGGGGGCACAGATACGCAGTATTTT	CAIRGTSGGTDTQYF
TRBV7-2	few	TRBD1	TRBJ2-1	TGTGCCAGCAGCCGCTCGGACAGGGCCCTTTTTTACAATGAGCAGTTCTTC	CASSRSDRALFYNEQFF
TRBV28	.	.	TRBJ2-7	TGTGCCAGCACCGTCTCCGGATCCTACGAGCAGTACTTC	CASTVSGSYEQYF
TRBV7-2	few	.	TRBJ1-1	TGTGCCAGCAGAGAGTTGGGAGGAAGCACTGAAGCTTTCTTT	CASRELGGSTEAFF
TRBV10-3	.	.	TRBJ2-1	TGTGCCATCAGTGAGCAGGTGGGGAGAGGGAATGAGCAGTTCTTC	CAISEQVGRGNEQFF
TRBV12-3/TRBV12-4	many	.	TRBJ2-1	TGTGCCAGCAGTAGAGTTAGCGGATACAATGAGCAGTTCTTC	CASSRVSGYNEQFF
TRBV18	few	.	TRBJ1-1	TGTGCCAGCTCACCCTCGACAGAGAGGAGGACTGAAGCTTTCTTT	CASSPSTERRTEAFF
TRBV27	many	TRBD1	TRBJ2-3	TGTGCCAGCAGTCACAGGGGTGCTTCAGATACGCAGTATTTT	CASSHRGASDTQYF
TRBV10-2	few	.	TRBJ2-1	TGCGCCAGCAGTGTCGGGGCCGCGGTCAATGAGCAGTTCTTC	CASSVGAAVNEQFF
TRBV24-1	.	TRBD2	TRBJ2-1	TGTGCCACCAGTGATCAAGCTTCTCCGGGACTAGCGTCCTACAATGAGCAGTTCTTC	CATSDQASPGLASYNEQFF
TRBV29-1	.	.	TRBJ2-7	TGCAGCGTTGAAGCCAGTTCCTACGAGCAGTACTTC	CSVEASSYEQYF
TRBV13	.	.	TRBJ2-3	TGTGCCAGCAGCTCCAACGTCGCAGATACGCAGTATTTT	CASSSNVADTQYF
TRBV24-1	few	TRBD1	TRBJ2-2	TGTGCCACCAGTGATCCCGGGACAGGGGCGGCCGGGGAGCTGTTTTTT	CATSDPGTGAAGELFF
TRBV10-3	.	.	TRBJ2-2	TGTGCCATCAGGGAACAGGCTTATTCCACCGGGGAGCTGTTTTTT	CAIREQAYSTGELFF
TRBV6-5	.	.	TRBJ2-3	TGTGCCAGCAGTTACTCGGGTCTAACAAGCACAGATACGCAGTATTTT	CASSYSGLTSTDTQYF
TRBV6-2/TRBV6-3	.	.	TRBJ2-5	TGTGCCAGCAGTTACCCATCCCGAGGGGAAGAGACCCAGTACTTC	CASSYPSRGEETQYF
TRBV12-3/TRBV12-4	many	.	TRBJ2-2	TGTGCCAGCAGAGGGACGGCGAACACCGGGGAGCTGTTTTTT	CASRGTANTGELFF
TRBV9	.	.	TRBJ1-1	TGTGCCAGCAGCCTAGGCGGGGGGCTGATCACTGAAGCTTTCTTT	CASSLGGGLITEAFF
TRBV12-3/TRBV12-4	.	TRBD2	TRBJ2-3	TGTGCCAGCAGGGGCGGGAGAAAGGAATCTAGCACAGATACGCAGTATTTT	CASRGGRKESSTDTQYF
TRBV20-1	.	.	TRBJ2-7	TGCAGTGCCACCGAGCAGAGGAGCTACGAGCAGTACTTC	CSATEQRSYEQYF
TRBV29-1	many	TRBD1	TRBJ2-3	TGCAGTCATGACAGGGCGGGAGATACGCAGTATTTT	CSHDRAGDTQYF
TRBV24-1	.	.	TRBJ2-2	TGTGCCACAAGGGGACTTTCAAACACCGGGGAGCTGTTTTTT	CATRGLSNTGELFF
TRBV10-3	.	.	TRBJ2-5	TGTGCCATCAGTCTACTACCCGAGGAGACCCAGTACTTC	CAISLLPEETQYF
TRBV5-1	.	.	TRBJ2-2	TGCACCAGCAGCTTGGCAGCGACCGGGGAGCTGTTTTTT	CTSSLAATGELFF
TRBV20-1	.	TRBD2	TRBJ2-3	TGCAGTGCTAGAGATTTGCTAGCGGGACCAGATACGCAGTATTTT	CSARDLLAGPDTQYF
TRBV20-1	few	TRBD1	TRBJ2-5	TGCAGCGGCGTCCGGGACAGACAAGAGACCCAGTACTTC	CSGVRDRQETQYF
TRBV18	.	.	TRBJ2-1	TGTGCCAGCTCACTTCTCAGGGACAATGAGCAGTTCTTC	CASSLLRDNEQFF
TRBV15	many	.	TRBJ1-1	TGTGCCACCAGCAGCTTAAACACTGAAGCTTTCTTT	CATSSLNTEAFF
TRBV7-8	few	TRBD2	TRBJ2-1	TGTGCCAGCAGCTTAATCGGGACTACCAATGAGCAGTTCTTC	CASSLIGTTNEQFF
TRBV15	few	.	TRBJ2-5	TGTGCCACCAGAACGTATCAAGAGACCCAGTACTTC	CATRTYQETQYF
TRBV5-6	few	.	TRBJ2-5	TGTGCCAGCAGCTTGGCTCAGGGGTGGGAGACCCAGTACTTC	CASSLAQGWETQYF
TRBV4-2	few	TRBD1	TRBJ2-7	TGTGCCAGCAGCCCCCAGGGGGCTAGCGTATCCTACGAGCAGTACTTC	CASSPQGASVSYEQYF
TRBV5-6	.	.	TRBJ2-7	TGTGCCAGCACCTCATACGGCGAGCAGTACTTC	CASTSYGEQYF
TRBV5-1	.	.	TRBJ2-7	TGCGCCAGCAGCTTGGATGGGGCGCGGTACGAGCAGTACTTC	CASSLDGARYEQYF
TRBV6-2/TRBV6-3	.	.	TRBJ2-1	TGTGCCAGCAGTGCCGGGATCTCTGAGCAGTTCTTC	CASSAGISEQFF
TRBV10-3	many	TRBD1	TRBJ2-6	TGTGCCACCAATACCCGGGACAGGGTCTCTGGGGCCAACGTCCTGACTTTC	CATNTRDRVSGANVLTF
TRBV6-2/TRBV6-3	.	.	TRBJ2-7	TGTGCCAGCAGTTACGACTCCATCTACGAGCAGTACTTC	CASSYDSIYEQYF
TRBV5-4	.	.	TRBJ1-6	TGTGCCAGCAGCTTGGTTGGGGAGCAAACCCTCCACTTT	CASSLVGEQTLHF
TRBV21-1	.	.	TRBJ2-7	TGTGCCAGTACCGACCGGGGGCGGGAGGGCCGACGGCAGTACTTC	CASTDRGREGRRQYF
TRBV12-3/TRBV12-4	.	TRBD1	TRBJ1-3	TGTGCCAGCAGTGGGACAGACTCTGGAAACACCATATATTTT	CASSGTDSGNTIYF